This T cell receptor (beta chain) was sequenced in a study of blood T cells in healthy people across ages. Study results and limitations: Measured against age, TCR beta diversity per million T cells decreased in a roughly linear manner. Naive and antigen-experienced cells could not be conclusively compared, given unsorted PBMCs. Researchers judged that diversity estimates from one million T cells fell short of true values.

As regards this clonotype: Its target is not known.

The V and J ends lost 1 base and 10 bases respectively, with 16 bases between them. Germline lookup yields CDR1 SEHNR and CDR2 FQNEAQ (reference sequence). CDR3 length: 14 residues. It was with a sample-barcoded 5' primer and a J-beta primer mix that a second PCR of roughly 7 to 12 cycles was run. Each CDR3 protein is one row after TCRdb ran MiXCR on the 5' RACE reads. The sample records over a million distinct CDR3 sequences, approximately 59% being singletons. This receptor was obtained from a man younger than 30 in good health. The genes are TRBV7-9 and TRBJ1-2; maybe TRBD1 (6 bases). Sequenced input: blood. The DNA of the CDR3 is TGTGCCAGCAGCTTAGTTACTCTACAGGGCACCTACACCTTC. It translates to CASSLVTLQGTYTF.